This record covers a single T cell receptor (beta chain). In the study's own analysis: It was from reference gene primer amplification that nucleated cell counts were estimated. TCRdb keeps only in-frame clones here, not all; method: immunoSEQ multiplex PCR. Clone size and V and J calls were adopted from that table, with D and trimming inferred from the DNA. The table has about 210,000 clones, about 91% seen once; the top ten hold 4% to 6%. This specimen belongs to a study of blood T cell repertoires in COVID-19. Whole-study context: T cells, B-cell-depleted T cells, or PBMCs provided the cDNA or gDNA that served as material.

CDR3 size: 16 residues. Trimming took 0 bases from V and 7 from J; bases not matched to a gene: 8. Germline V gene sequence: CDR1 KGHSH, CDR2 LQKENI. V gene TRBV18 combines with J gene TRBJ2-1; 8 nucleotides line up with TRBD2. This receptor was identified in a woman in her thirties or forties with acute or convalescent COVID-19. Sequenced input: peripheral blood. CDR3 sequence reads: CASSPPGTGGPNEQFF. The CDR3 DNA follows: TGTGCCAGCTCACCACCGGGGACGGGGGGGCCGAATGAGCAGTTCTTC.